This passage covers 19 T cell receptor beta chains from one sample sequenced in a study of cytomegalovirus exposure and HLA in healthy donors. The method was immunoSEQ multiplex PCR; TCRdb's version includes in-frame clones alone and lacks a portion of them. This sample yields 240,000 or so clones, of which 75% to 90% are seen a single time; less than 1.5% belongs to the top ten. Sequencing was done on a sample of PBMCs. Source of these receptors: a woman aged 25-40 years in good health and CMV-seropositive.

This sequence joins TRBV5-6 and TRBJ2-2, with TRBD2 identical over 11 bases. CDR3 length: 17 residues. Germline lookup yields CDR1 SGHDT and CDR2 YYEEEE. The V gene end was trimmed by 4 bases and the J gene end by 3 bases; junction bases not matched to a gene: 8. The DNA for the CDR3 is TGTGCCAGCAGCCCGAAGATGGGACTAGCGGACACCGGGGAGCTGTTTTTT. It encodes CASSPKMGLADTGELFF.

About this clone itself: Different DNA sequences within this sample yield the same CDR3. The chain couples TRBV11-2 to TRBJ2-3; D unclear. The CDR3 runs 13 residues. Germline V CDR1 and CDR2: SGHAT, FQNNGV. V was cut by 1 base and J by 2 bases, with 4 bases left in between. The CDR3 sequence: CASSLGLTDTQYF. The DNA of the CDR3 is TGTGCCAGCAGCTTAGGACTCACAGATACGCAGTATTTT. The full variable domain, completed using reference TRBV11-2 and TRBJ2-3, is EAGVAQSPRYKIIEKRQSVAFWCNPISGHATLYWYQQILGQGPKLLIQFQNNGVVDDSQLPKDRFSAERLKGVDSTLKIQPAKLEDSAVYLCASSLGLTDTQYFGPGTRLTVL.

CDR3: CASSDRLRGKNIQYF. CDR3 nucleotides: TGTGCCAGCAGCGACAGGTTGCGGGGGAAAAACATTCAGTACTTC. This sequence joins TRBV11-3 and TRBJ2-4, with D possibly matching TRBD2 (7 bases). Germline V lookup: CDR1 SGHNT, CDR2 YENEEA. V was pared by 5 bases and J by 4 bases, with 15 bases between. This CDR3 contains 15 residues. Variable domain in full (rest from reference TRBV11-3 and TRBJ2-4): EAGVVQSPRYKIIEKKQPVAFWCNPISGHNTLYWYLQNLGQGPELLIRYENEEAVDDSQLPKDRFSAERLKGVDSTLKIQPAELGDSAVYLCASSDRLRGKNIQYFGAGTRLSVL.

CDR3 nucleotides: TGCAGCGTTGAGGCCGGGGACATCTATGGCTACACCTTC. It specifies CSVEAGDIYGYTF. The chain has TRBV29-1 and TRBJ1-2, with TRBD1 as a possible D gene (6 bases). The germline V gene has CDR1 SQVTM and CDR2 ANQGSEA. The CDR3 length is 13 residues. Trimming removed 3 bases from V and 4 bases from J, with 12 bases in between.

This clone was observed at least ten times. V and J are TRBV19 and TRBJ1-3; D unclear. V was pared by 4 bases and J by 4 bases, with 14 bases between. The CDR3 extends over 15 amino acids. Germline lookup yields CDR1 LNHDA and CDR2 SQIVND (reference sequence). This chain's CDR3 is CASSRAAALGNTIYF. The CDR3 DNA reads as TGTGCCAGTAGTAGGGCCGCTGCCTTAGGAAACACCATATATTTT.

The sample holds one count of this clone. The chain has TRBV10-1 and TRBJ2-3; 7 bases fit TRBD1. The CDR3 loop spans 16 amino acids. The junction had 5 bases not matched to a gene; V was cut back by 2 bases and J by 0 bases. Germline CDR1 is WNHNN and CDR2 is SYGVQD (reference sequence). The CDR3 loop is CASSEGTASSTDTQYF. In DNA form, the CDR3 reads TGCGCCAGCAGTGAGGGGACAGCCTCTAGCACAGATACGCAGTATTTT.

The V call is TRBV7-8, the J call TRBJ2-6; no firm D call. Germline CDR1 reads SGHVS; CDR2 reads FQNEAQ. V shed 8 bases and J shed 0 bases, with 14 bases lying between them. CDR3 length equals 16 residues. Written as DNA, the CDR3 is TGTGCCAGCCAAGCTGGAGCGCTCTCTGGGGCCAACGTCCTGACTTTC. Its translation is CASQAGALSGANVLTF.

The chain joins TRBV10-3 to TRBJ2-3, with 13 bases aligning to TRBD2. The J segment lost 2 bases and the V segment lost 0 bases, leaving 8 bases of the junction unmatched. Per the germline V gene, CDR1 is ENHRY and CDR2 is SYGVKD. The CDR3 sequence is 19 residues long. The CDR3, as DNA: TGTGCCATCAGTGAGTCCCCCTCTACTAGCGGGAGGGCCACAGATACGCAGTATTTT. Translating it yields CAISESPSTSGRATDTQYF.

The chain carries TRBV10-1 and TRBJ2-2, with a weak D call TRBD2 (6 bases). V was clipped by 6 bases and J by 7 bases, with 18 bases between them. CDR1 and CDR2 (germline): WNHNN, SYGVQD (reference sequence). This CDR3 has 15 residues. CDR3 sequence: CASSMTRLVDGELFF. The CDR3 DNA reads TGCGCCAGCAGCATGACTAGGTTAGTGGACGGGGAGCTGTTTTTT.

The chain links TRBV2 to TRBJ2-5; D gene unclear. CDR3 length: 13 amino acids. Trimming pared 1 base from V and 3 bases from J, leaving 6 bases between. The germline gives CDR1 SNHLY, CDR2 FYNNEI. The DNA for the CDR3 is TGTGCCAGCAGTGAAGGTCAGGAAGAGACCCAGTACTTC. This sequence encodes CASSEGQEETQYF.

This chain connects TRBV7-9 to TRBJ2-1; D might be TRBD1 (5 bases). Germline lookup yields CDR1 SEHNR and CDR2 FQNEAQ (reference sequence). V shed 5 bases and J shed 1 base, with 12 bases lying between them. The CDR3 sequence is 15 residues long. CDR3 coding DNA: TGTGCCAGCAGCCCGTCAGGGCTGTCCTACAATGAGCAGTTCTTC. This sequence encodes CASSPSGLSYNEQFF.

This clone showed up just a few times. The chain links TRBV5-1 to TRBJ1-5; weak D call: TRBD1 (5 bases). There are 13 residues in the CDR3. Germline CDR1 is SGHRS and CDR2 is YFSETQ. V was clipped by 4 bases and J by 7 bases, with 12 bases between them. CDR3 region: CASSMGGGQPQHF. Here the CDR3 DNA reads TGCGCCAGCAGCATGGGGGGGGGACAGCCCCAGCATTTT.

The chain carries TRBV6-1 and TRBJ2-5; 7 bases map to TRBD1. Trimming at V came to 4 bases and at J to 0 bases, leaving 8 bases not matched to a gene. Per the germline V gene, CDR1 is MNHNS and CDR2 is SASEGT. The CDR3 has 16 amino acids. CDR3 region: CASSGFLGTDQETQYF. The CDR3 nucleotides read TGTGCCAGCAGTGGATTTCTCGGGACAGACCAAGAGACCCAGTACTTC.

The V call is TRBV10-3, the J call TRBJ2-3; TRBD2 aligns across 8 bases. The V gene end was trimmed by 11 bases and the J gene end by 4 bases; junction bases not matched to a gene: 11. This CDR3 region has 14 residues. Germline V CDR1 and CDR2: ENHRY, SYGVKD. The CDR3 DNA is TGTGCCGCCGGGGGGGGACTAGATTCAGATACGCAGTATTTT. Protein: CAAGGGLDSDTQYF.

This chain links TRBV28 with TRBJ1-2, with D unclear. The CDR3 covers 14 residues. Looked up from germline, CDR1 is MDHEN and CDR2 is SYDVKM. Trimming stripped 5 bases from V and 6 bases from J, with 16 bases between. The CDR3 region is CASSPTLGVHGYTF. CDR3 nucleotides: TGTGCCAGCAGTCCCACTTTGGGCGTCCATGGCTACACCTTC.

The chain joins TRBV5-1 to TRBJ2-1; the D gene is possibly TRBD2 (5 bases). Germline CDR1 and CDR2: SGHRS and YFSETQ. CDR3 size: 15 residues. The germline V and J ends were trimmed by 1 base and 1 base, with 9 bases remaining between them. The CDR3 protein is CASSLPRTSYNEQFF. The DNA of the CDR3 is TGCGCCAGCAGCTTGCCTAGGACTTCCTACAATGAGCAGTTCTTC.

This sequence joins TRBV30 and TRBJ1-4; TRBD1 agrees at 7 bases. The length of the CDR3 is 12 residues. Germline V gives CDR1 GTSNPN, CDR2 SVGIG (reference sequence). As DNA, the CDR3 is TGTGCTCTACAGGGGAGGAATGAAAAACTGTTTTTT. It encodes CALQGRNEKLFF.

The CDR3 reads CAWRGLGADTQYF. Here the CDR3 DNA reads TGTGCCTGGAGAGGACTAGGGGCGGATACGCAGTATTTT. The rearrangement uses TRBV30 and TRBJ2-3; 7 bases fit TRBD2. This CDR3 region has 13 residues. After removal of 3 bases from V and 6 bases from J, the junction contained 6 bases not matched to a gene. Germline values: CDR1 GTSNPN, CDR2 SVGIG (reference sequence).

This rearrangement joins TRBV5-4 to TRBJ2-7; 7 nucleotides line up with TRBD2. This CDR3 has 16 amino acids. The germline V gene encodes CDR1 SGHNT and CDR2 YYREEE (reference sequence). Germline trimming cut 4 bases from V and 4 bases from J; bases unmatched to any gene: 14. The chain's CDR3 is CASSGGRSGTPYEQYF. For the CDR3, the DNA is TGTGCCAGCAGCGGAGGACGGAGCGGGACTCCTTACGAGCAGTACTTC.